Each of the 22 T cell receptor beta chains below was sequenced from the same sample in a study of control samples from healthy donors and cancer patients. Assay: immunoSEQ multiplex PCR; the TCRdb copy retains only in-frame clones and omits some. The table shows about 100,000 clones, with more than 75% occurring only once. Sequencing input: blood. Receptor source: a woman aged 45-65 years in good health.

V is TRBV3-1 (or the pseudogene TRBV3-2) and J is TRBJ1-5, with D maybe TRBD1 (6 bases). Germline CDR1 is LGHDT and CDR2 is YNNKEL (reference sequence). This CDR3 is 17 amino acids long. V was cut by 6 bases and J by 0 bases, with 18 bases left in between. The CDR3 DNA reads TGTGCCAGCAGGGGAGGAGAGGGACATAATAGCAATCAGCCCCAGCATTTT. It specifies CASRGGEGHNSNQPQHF.

This clone appeared a few times. CDR3 nucleotides: TGCGCCAGCAGCTTGGAAGCAGGGGTCAATCAGCCCCAGCATTTT. This codes for CASSLEAGVNQPQHF. The V gene is TRBV5-1, the J gene TRBJ1-5, with D possibly matching TRBD1 (6 bases). V dropped 0 bases and J dropped 3 bases, with 10 bases sitting between them. CDR1 and CDR2 from the germline V gene are SGHRS and YFSETQ. The CDR3 consists of 15 residues.

This clone qualifies as medium-sized. This chain joins TRBV5-4 and TRBJ2-2; no definite D call. The germline V gene has CDR1 SGHNT and CDR2 YYREEE (reference sequence). There are 12 residues in the CDR3. The ends were cut back, 0 bases at V and 6 bases at J, with 3 bases in the middle. The CDR3 coding sequence is TGTGCCAGCAGCTTGGAAGCCGGGGAGCTGTTTTTT. This encodes CASSLEAGELFF.

The rearrangement uses TRBV27 and TRBJ2-1; 8 bases line up with TRBD2. The CDR3 sequence is 22 residues long. The germline CDR1 and CDR2 sequences are MNHEY and SMNVEV (reference sequence). Trimming took 4 bases from V and 0 from J; bases not matched to a gene: 23. The CDR3 sequence: CASSSGSGTGTSWVGSYNEQFF. The CDR3 nucleotides read TGTGCCAGCAGTTCCGGATCGGGGACCGGGACTAGTTGGGTCGGCTCCTACAATGAGCAGTTCTTC.

This clone has just one count. The gene calls are TRBV18 and TRBJ1-4, with unresolved D. Trimming pared 3 bases from V and 6 bases from J, leaving 14 bases between. Germline V gene data show CDR1 as KGHSH and CDR2 as LQKENI. This CDR3 is built from 15 residues. CDR3 residues: CASSPAGIGDEKLFF. The CDR3 nucleotides are TGTGCCAGCTCACCTGCGGGGATCGGAGATGAAAAACTGTTTTTT.

The gene calls are TRBV27 and TRBJ2-7; D gene unclear. CDR1 MNHEY and CDR2 SMNVEV come from the germline V gene (reference sequence). CDR3 length equals 14 residues. V lost 4 bases and J lost 0, with 10 bases in between. The CDR3 region is CASSSARPSYEQYF. CDR3 nucleotides: TGTGCCAGCAGTTCGGCCCGACCCTCCTACGAGCAGTACTTC.

The chain joins TRBV27 to TRBJ1-5, with D possibly being TRBD1 (5 bases). Trimming took off 5 bases at V and 1 base at J, with 9 bases between the two ends. The germline V gene encodes CDR1 MNHEY and CDR2 SMNVEV (reference sequence). The CDR3 is 14 residues long. The CDR3 sequence is CASSHAGSNQPQHF. The CDR3 DNA reads as TGTGCCAGCAGTCATGCAGGGAGCAATCAGCCCCAGCATTTT.

The CDR3 DNA follows: TGTGCCAGCAGCCCACGTTTTGAGGACAGGCTGCAAGAGACCCAGTACTTC. Translation: CASSPRFEDRLQETQYF. The rearrangement joins TRBV7-9 to TRBJ2-5; TRBD1 matches 7 bases. Losses at the gene ends were 5 bases for V and 2 bases for J; bases not matched to a gene: 14. The CDR3 extends over 17 amino acids. Germline loops: CDR1 SEHNR, CDR2 FQNEAQ (reference sequence).

The chain uses TRBV9 and TRBJ2-2; D gene unclear. The V gene lost 0 bases and the J gene lost 5 bases, with 5 bases spanning the gap. Germline assignment: CDR1 SGDLS and CDR2 YYNGEE. The CDR3 loop spans 13 amino acids. The CDR3 protein is CASSVALTGELFF. The CDR3 coding sequence is TGTGCCAGCAGCGTAGCGCTGACCGGGGAGCTGTTTTTT.

This chain's CDR3 is CATSDLAGGEDTQYF. The CDR3 region has the DNA TGTGCCACCAGTGATTTAGCGGGAGGCGAGGATACGCAGTATTTT. The V call is TRBV24-1, the J call TRBJ2-3, with 9 bases fitting TRBD2. Germline CDR1 and CDR2: KGHDR and SFDVKD. This CDR3 has 15 residues. Trimming at V came to 1 base and at J to 6 bases, leaving 4 bases not matched to a gene.

In regard to this clone: The same CDR3 also results from other DNA sequences found in this sample. The rearrangement joins TRBV27 to TRBJ2-3; D ambiguous. This CDR3 has 12 amino acids. Trimming pared 3 bases from V and 0 bases from J, leaving 1 base between. From germline, CDR1 is MNHEY and CDR2 SMNVEV (reference sequence). The CDR3 region is CASSFSTDTQYF. The DNA of the CDR3 is TGTGCCAGCAGTTTTAGCACAGATACGCAGTATTTT.

This rearrangement joins TRBV24-1 to TRBJ2-1; D is uncertain. The CDR3 covers 15 residues. Per germline, CDR1 KGHDR and CDR2 SFDVKD. The V end was cut by 8 bases, the J end by 6 bases, with 19 bases between. CDR3 residues: CATTAGRRGVNEQFF. The CDR3, as DNA: TGTGCCACCACCGCCGGCCGCAGAGGAGTCAATGAGCAGTTCTTC.

This sequence joins TRBV6-2 or TRBV6-3 and TRBJ2-1; 12 bases are shared with TRBD2. J lost 0 bases, V lost 5 bases, and 5 bases had no gene match. CDR1 and CDR2 (germline): MNHEY, SVGEGT. The CDR3 is made up of 17 amino acids. The CDR3 coding sequence is TGTGCCAGCAGTGGACTAGCGGGGTCCCTCTCCTACAATGAGCAGTTCTTC. Translated: CASSGLAGSLSYNEQFF.

The chain uses TRBV9 and TRBJ1-6; 7 positions match TRBD1. The CDR3 runs to 14 residues. J gave up 10 bases and V 1 base, and 5 bases lay outside the gene matches. Per the germline V gene, CDR1 is SGDLS and CDR2 is YYNGEE. The CDR3 sequence: CASSVTGERSPLHF. The CDR3 DNA is TGTGCCAGCAGCGTAACAGGGGAGAGATCACCCCTCCACTTT.

J is TRBJ1-1 and V is TRBV13; 8 nucleotides line up with TRBD1. J gave up 6 bases and V 4 bases, and 10 bases lay outside the gene matches. Germline V CDR1 and CDR2: PRHDT, FYEKMQ (reference sequence). This CDR3 has 15 amino acids. CDR3 residues: CASSSAQGAGAEAFF. The CDR3 region has the DNA TGTGCCAGCAGCTCCGCCCAGGGGGCGGGTGCTGAAGCTTTCTTT.

The V call is TRBV12-3 or TRBV12-4, the J call TRBJ2-3; D remains unclear. V was trimmed by 3 bases and J by 3 bases, leaving 7 bases between them. This CDR3 contains 13 residues. CDR3 in amino acids: CASSFGTTDTQYF. Here the CDR3 DNA reads TGTGCCAGCAGTTTTGGTACTACAGATACGCAGTATTTT.

The chain has TRBV9 and TRBJ2-1, with 10 bases aligning to TRBD2. This CDR3 has 18 residues. V was pared by 3 bases and J by 0 bases, with 9 bases of the junction left unmatched. Germline-derived CDR1 and CDR2 are SGDLS and YYNGEE. The CDR3 protein is CASSARTSGTSSYNEQFF. CDR3 sequence (DNA): TGTGCCAGCAGCGCCCGGACTAGCGGCACGAGCTCCTACAATGAGCAGTTCTTC.

In its sample, this clone was seen a few times. V and J are TRBV11-2 and TRBJ1-4; no clear D gene. The CDR3 length is 12 residues. The V end lost 5 bases, the J end lost 11 bases, and 12 bases lay between the germline ends. Germline lookup yields CDR1 SGHAT and CDR2 FQNNGV. The CDR3 bases are TGTGCCAGCAGCAGCCACCTTGGGAAACTGTTTTTT. This gives the protein CASSSHLGKLFF.

The chain has TRBV6-5 and TRBJ2-1, with TRBD2 identical over 8 bases. Per germline, CDR1 MNHEY and CDR2 SVGAGI. The ends lost 4 bases at V and 5 bases at J; junction bases unmatched: 10. The CDR3 is 16 amino acids. The chain's CDR3 is CASSWGLVRTNNEQFF. For the CDR3, the DNA is TGTGCCAGCAGTTGGGGACTAGTCAGAACGAACAATGAGCAGTTCTTC.

The chain links TRBV4-3 to TRBJ2-4; D gene unclear. The CDR3 sequence is 10 residues long. Germline CDR1 reads LGHNA; CDR2 reads YSLEER. The V and J ends lost 0 bases and 15 bases respectively, with 6 bases between them. The CDR3 is CASSQEGWYF. The CDR3 DNA sequence: TGCGCCAGCAGCCAAGAGGGGTGGTACTTC.

This chain uses TRBV11-2 with TRBJ2-3; D tentatively reads TRBD1 or TRBD2 (5 bases each). This CDR3 region has 14 residues. In germline, CDR1 is SGHAT, CDR2 FQNNGV. V lost 1 base, J lost 5 bases, and 10 bases lay in between. CDR3 protein: CASSLGGAGDTQYF. The CDR3 nucleotides are TGTGCCAGCAGCTTAGGGGGCGCGGGAGATACGCAGTATTTT. Combining the CDR3 with reference TRBV11-2 and TRBJ2-3 gives the whole variable domain EAGVAQSPRYKIIEKRQSVAFWCNPISGHATLYWYQQILGQGPKLLIQFQNNGVVDDSQLPKDRFSAERLKGVDSTLKIQPAKLEDSAVYLCASSLGGAGDTQYFGPGTRLTVL.

The chain couples TRBV27 to TRBJ2-7; weak D call: TRBD2 (5 bases). This CDR3 spans 13 amino acids. CDR1 and CDR2 from the germline V gene are MNHEY and SMNVEV (reference sequence). V gave up 4 bases and J gave up 1 base, with 8 bases separating them. In DNA form, the CDR3 reads TGTGCCAGCAGTTACGAGCGGTCCTACGAGCAGTACTTC. Its protein is CASSYERSYEQYF.